The 9 T cell receptor delta chains given below trace back to one sample, sequenced in a study of Vδ1+ human thymocytes. No antigen is known for these receptors. Extracted RNA was reverse transcribed into cDNA. Pooled V-gene forward primers with one constant-region reverse primer generated the CDR3 amplicons by multiplex PCR. TCRdb processed the multiplex PCR reads again with the CATT caller. The repertoire has some 23,000 delta-chain clones, 25% to 30% of them found once; the top ten carry more than 1.5%. Study-wide findings and caveats: Highly polyclonal TRG and TRD repertoires with Gaussian CDR3 length distributions appeared in thymus.

The material sequenced was Vdelta1+ gamma-delta thymocytes from the thymus. Subset here: FACS-sorted CD3+ TCRalphabeta- TCRVdelta1+ TCRVdelta2- thymocytes. These receptors all come from a boy under three years old who had congenital heart surgery.

About this clone itself: In the same sample, other DNA sequences code for this CDR3. This rearrangement joins TRDV1 to TRDJ1; D not certain. CDR1 and CDR2 (germline): TSWWSYY, QGS. There are 18 residues in the CDR3. The V and J ends lost 3 bases and 8 bases respectively, with 28 bases between them. This CDR3 reads CALGENPHLTGTSGKLIF. In DNA form, the CDR3 reads TGTGCTCTTGGGGAGAACCCCCACCTTACCGGTACTTCGGGAAAACTCATCTTT.

The V gene is TRDV1, the J gene TRDJ1; 13 positions agree with TRDD3. V was clipped by 0 bases and J by 4 bases; unmatched bases: 26. Germline loops: CDR1 TSWWSYY, CDR2 QGS. The CDR3 has 24 residues. CDR3 coding DNA: TGTGCTCTTGGGGAACTAGGGGCCGGTGACGTCTTCGACTGGGGGATACGCGGGGACGATAAACTCATCTTT. It codes for CALGELGAGDVFDWGIRGDDKLIF.

Concerning this clone itself: This may come from a read error, since a much larger clone is one base off. The chain has TRDV1 and TRDJ1, with TRDD3 matching 8 bases. There are 17 residues in the CDR3. The junction had 13 bases not matched to a gene; V was cut back by 5 bases and J by 2 bases. CDR1 is TSWWSYY, CDR2 QGS, per germline. The CDR3, as DNA: TGTGCTCTTGGGAGGCGGGTACGGGGGGATAAAACCGATAAACTCATCTTT. Translated: CALGRRVRGDKTDKLIF.

To note about this clone: The junction does not match germline at one end; this may be a read error. The chain links TRDV1 to TRDJ1; 7 nucleotides align to TRDD2. Germline assignment: CDR1 TSWWSYY and CDR2 QGS. CDR3 length: 17 residues. CDR3 bases: TGTGCTCTTGGGATCAGCTCTTTTCCTACGTCCCCGCGAGGGTACACCTTC. This sequence encodes CALGISSFPTSPRGYTF.

This clone counts as medium-sized (0.01 to 0.1%). The gene calls are TRDV1 and TRDJ2; TRDD3 matches 7 bases. The V segment lost 0 bases and the J segment 0 bases; nucleotides outside the gene matches: 13. The germline gives CDR1 TSWWSYY, CDR2 QGS. The CDR3 has 20 residues. The CDR3 is CALGELHAQGDRPLTAQLFF. The CDR3 DNA sequence: TGTGCTCTTGGGGAACTGCACGCCCAGGGGGATCGACCTTTGACAGCACAACTCTTCTTT.

The V gene is TRDV1, the J gene TRDJ1; TRDD3 matches at 7 bases. The germline V gene encodes CDR1 TSWWSYY and CDR2 QGS. Germline trimming cut 1 base from V and 0 bases from J; bases unmatched to any gene: 11. The CDR3 runs 18 residues. The CDR3 spells CALGERPGGPYYTDKLIF. The CDR3 region has the DNA TGTGCTCTTGGGGAACGTCCTGGGGGGCCTTATTACACCGATAAACTCATCTTT.

The V and J genes are TRDV1 and TRDJ1; 12 bases align to TRDD3. The J segment lost 1 base and the V segment lost 5 bases, leaving 32 bases of the junction unmatched. Germline CDR1 reads TSWWSYY; CDR2 reads QGS. The CDR3 is made up of 25 amino acids. CDR3 in DNA: TGTGCTCTTGGGCGCCACCATATTCCTTCTTGTACTGGGGGATACAAGGTCGTGGGCACCGATAAACTCATCTTT. Translated: CALGRHHIPSCTGGYKVVGTDKLIF.

The chain carries TRDV1 and TRDJ1; TRDD3 might be the D (6 bases). Germline CDR1 TSWWSYY, CDR2 QGS. This CDR3 comprises 19 residues. Trimming stripped 2 bases from V and 0 bases from J, with 22 bases between. The CDR3, as DNA: TGTGCTCTTGGGGAAACCCTCTCGTCCCGGGGGACCTACACCGATAAACTCATCTTT. Translated, it gives CALGETLSSRGTYTDKLIF.

This clone has only a few counts. The rearrangement links TRDV1 to TRDJ1; D possibly corresponds to TRDD3 (5 bases). This CDR3 is 17 amino acids long. Trimming took 3 bases from V and 0 from J, leaving 17 bases between them. Looked up from germline, CDR1 is TSWWSYY and CDR2 is QGS. CDR3 DNA: TGTGCTCTTGGGGAGGGGGTGATACCTGCAGACACCGATAAACTCATCTTT. Its translation is CALGEGVIPADTDKLIF.